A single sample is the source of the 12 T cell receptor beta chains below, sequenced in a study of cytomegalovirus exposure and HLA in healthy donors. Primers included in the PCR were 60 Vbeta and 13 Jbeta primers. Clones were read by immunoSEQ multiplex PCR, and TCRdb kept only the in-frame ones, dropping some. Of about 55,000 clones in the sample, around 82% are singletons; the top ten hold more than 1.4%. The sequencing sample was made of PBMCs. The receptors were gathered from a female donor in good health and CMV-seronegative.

The CDR3 coding sequence is TGTGCCAGCAGCTTTAGCGGGGGGGAGACCCAGTACTTC. It yields the protein CASSFSGGETQYF. This chain links TRBV7-3 with TRBJ2-5; 10 bases are a match to TRBD2. Germline V gene data show CDR1 as SGHTA and CDR2 as FQGTGA. The CDR3 spans 13 residues. Losses at the gene ends were 3 bases for V and 5 bases for J; bases not matched to a gene: 0.

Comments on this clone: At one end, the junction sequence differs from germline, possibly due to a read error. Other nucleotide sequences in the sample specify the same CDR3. Written as DNA, the CDR3 is TGTGCCAGCAGCTTGAGGCTAGCGGAACAAGAAACCCAGTACTTC. Amino acid sequence: CASSLRLAEQETQYF. The gene calls are TRBV5-6 and TRBJ2-5, with 7 bases identical to TRBD2. In germline, CDR1 is SGHDT, CDR2 YYEEEE. The length of the CDR3 is 15 residues.

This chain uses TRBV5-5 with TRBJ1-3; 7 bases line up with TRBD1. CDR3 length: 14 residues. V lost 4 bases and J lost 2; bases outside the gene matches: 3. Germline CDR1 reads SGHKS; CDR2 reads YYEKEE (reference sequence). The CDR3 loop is CASSLQGTGNTIYF. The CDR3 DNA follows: TGTGCCAGCAGCCTACAGGGGACTGGAAACACCATATATTTT.

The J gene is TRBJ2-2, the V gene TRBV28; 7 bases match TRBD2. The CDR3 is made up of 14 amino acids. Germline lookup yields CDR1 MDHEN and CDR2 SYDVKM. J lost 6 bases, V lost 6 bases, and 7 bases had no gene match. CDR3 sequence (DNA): TGTGCCAGCAGGGGAGGGTTTGTGTCCGGGGAGCTGTTTTTT. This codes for CASRGGFVSGELFF.

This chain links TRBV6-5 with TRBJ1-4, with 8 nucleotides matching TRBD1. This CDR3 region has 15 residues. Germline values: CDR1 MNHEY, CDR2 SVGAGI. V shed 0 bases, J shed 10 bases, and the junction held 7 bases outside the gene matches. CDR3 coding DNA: TGTGCCAGCAGTTACTCGCAGGGGGCGCGTGGAAAACTGTTTTTT. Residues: CASSYSQGARGKLFF.

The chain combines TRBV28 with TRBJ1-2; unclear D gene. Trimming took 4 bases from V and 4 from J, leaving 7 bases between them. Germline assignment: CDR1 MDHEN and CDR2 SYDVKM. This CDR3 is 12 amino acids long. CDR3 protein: CASSSHSYGYTF. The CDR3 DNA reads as TGTGCCAGCAGTTCCCACAGCTATGGCTACACCTTC.

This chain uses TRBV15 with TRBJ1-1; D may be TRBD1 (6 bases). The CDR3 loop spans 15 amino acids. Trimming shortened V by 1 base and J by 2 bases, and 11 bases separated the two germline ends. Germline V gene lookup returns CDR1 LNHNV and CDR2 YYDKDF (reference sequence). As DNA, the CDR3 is TGTGCCACCAGCAGAGCGGGACAAGTAAACACTGAAGCTTTCTTT. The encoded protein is CATSRAGQVNTEAFF.

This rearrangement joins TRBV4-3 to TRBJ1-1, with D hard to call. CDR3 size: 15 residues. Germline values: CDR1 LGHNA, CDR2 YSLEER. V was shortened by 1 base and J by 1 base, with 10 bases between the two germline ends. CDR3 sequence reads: CASSQGLSGNTEAFF. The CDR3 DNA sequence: TGCGCCAGCAGCCAAGGACTATCGGGGAACACTGAAGCTTTCTTT.

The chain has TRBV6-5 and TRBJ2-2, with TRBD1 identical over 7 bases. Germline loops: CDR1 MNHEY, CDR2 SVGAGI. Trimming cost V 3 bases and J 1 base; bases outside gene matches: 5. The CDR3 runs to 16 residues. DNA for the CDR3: TGTGCCAGCAGTTATAGCCGGGACAGGAACACCGGGGAGCTGTTTTTT. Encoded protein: CASSYSRDRNTGELFF.

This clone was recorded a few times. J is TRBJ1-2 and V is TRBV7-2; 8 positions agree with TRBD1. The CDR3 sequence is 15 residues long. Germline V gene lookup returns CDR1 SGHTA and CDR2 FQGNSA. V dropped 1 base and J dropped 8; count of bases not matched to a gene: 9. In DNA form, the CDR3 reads TGTGCCAGCAGCTTAGGAGATAGACAGGGGTTAGGCTACACCTTC. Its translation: CASSLGDRQGLGYTF.

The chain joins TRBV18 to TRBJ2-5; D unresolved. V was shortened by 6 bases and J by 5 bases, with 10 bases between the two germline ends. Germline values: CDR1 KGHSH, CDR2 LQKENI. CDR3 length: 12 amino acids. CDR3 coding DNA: TGTGCCAGCTCCCAGAAGTATGAGACCCAGTACTTC. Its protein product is CASSQKYETQYF.

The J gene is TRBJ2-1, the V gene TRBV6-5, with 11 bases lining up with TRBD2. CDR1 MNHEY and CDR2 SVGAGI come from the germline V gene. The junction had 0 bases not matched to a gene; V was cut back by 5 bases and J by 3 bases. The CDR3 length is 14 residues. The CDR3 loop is CASSLAGGYNEQFF. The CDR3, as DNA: TGTGCCAGCAGTCTAGCGGGGGGCTACAATGAGCAGTTCTTC.